These 15 T cell receptor beta chains share one sample of origin, sequenced in a study of blood T cell repertoires in COVID-19. Sequencing used immunoSEQ multiplex PCR; TCRdb keeps in-frame clones, though not all of them. Among roughly 200,000 clones listed, around 92% were seen once. Sequencing was carried out using PBMCs or T cells enriched from blood (not recorded which). These receptor sequences come from a woman aged 30 to 39 with acute COVID-19.

The rearrangement uses TRBV2 and TRBJ1-3, with a weak D call TRBD1 (5 bases). Per the germline V gene, CDR1 is SNHLY and CDR2 is FYNNEI. Trimming removed 4 bases from V and 0 bases from J, with 13 bases in between. CDR3 size: 16 residues. CDR3 region: CASSVSTGGSGNTIYF. The CDR3 nucleotides read TGTGCCAGCAGTGTTTCTACGGGGGGCTCTGGAAACACCATATATTTT.

This clone appeared a few times. The chain links TRBV5-5 to TRBJ2-7; no clear D. Germline lookup yields CDR1 SGHKS and CDR2 YYEKEE (reference sequence). CDR3 length: 12 residues. Trimming removed 4 bases from V and 5 bases from J, with 10 bases in between. This CDR3 is CASSPTGNEQYF. In nucleotides, the CDR3 is TGTGCCAGCAGCCCTACGGGTAACGAGCAGTACTTC.

This sequence joins TRBV13 and TRBJ1-1, with a possible D match to TRBD1 (6 bases). The germline V gene encodes CDR1 PRHDT and CDR2 FYEKMQ (reference sequence). Trimming stripped 5 bases from V and 4 bases from J, with 14 bases between. The CDR3 is made up of 14 amino acids. The CDR3 DNA is TGTGCCAGCAGCGAGCATCAGGGGATCACTGAAGCTTTCTTT. Protein: CASSEHQGITEAFF.

DNA for the CDR3: TGTGCCAGCAGTTTGACAGGGGGGTCCTATAATTCACCCCTCCACTTT. Translating it yields CASSLTGGSYNSPLHF. V gene TRBV25-1 combines with J gene TRBJ1-6; 9 bases are shared with TRBD1. The CDR3 spans 16 residues. Trimming took 5 bases from V and 1 from J; bases not matched to a gene: 3. From germline, CDR1 is MGHDK and CDR2 SYGVNS.

The V call is TRBV6-6, the J call TRBJ1-3; TRBD1 is a possible D gene (6 bases). The V gene lost 0 bases and the J gene lost 0 bases, with 9 bases spanning the gap. The CDR3 covers 16 residues. Germline CDR1 MNHNY, CDR2 SVGAGI (reference sequence). The CDR3 reads CASSYSDSASGNTIYF. CDR3 nucleotides: TGTGCCAGCAGTTACTCGGACAGTGCCTCTGGAAACACCATATATTTT.

This clone was detected once. This chain connects TRBV19 to TRBJ2-2; TRBD1 matches 9 bases. The CDR3 contains 16 residues. V gave up 3 bases and J gave up 7 bases; unmatched junction bases: 9. Germline loops: CDR1 LNHDA, CDR2 SQIVND (reference sequence). In nucleotides, the CDR3 is TGTGCCAGTAGTATGGCTTTAACAGGGGGCCACGGGGAGCTGTTTTTT. Translation gives CASSMALTGGHGELFF. Based on the CDR3 plus reference TRBV19 and TRBJ2-2, the full variable domain is DGGITQSPKYLFRKEGQNVTLSCEQNLNHDAMYWYRQDPGQGLRLIYYSQIVNDFQKGDIAEGYSVSREKKESFPLTVTSAQKNPTAFYLCASSMALTGGHGELFFGEGSRLTVL.

The chain couples TRBV10-2 to TRBJ2-3, with D unresolved. The CDR3 sequence is 13 residues long. CDR1 and CDR2 from the germline V gene are WSHSY and SAAADI. The V gene lost 3 bases and the J gene lost 1 base, with 5 bases spanning the gap. This CDR3 reads CASSDAGTDTQYF. Here the CDR3 DNA reads TGCGCCAGCAGTGATGCAGGCACAGATACGCAGTATTTT.

This chain connects TRBV6-5 to TRBJ2-7, with D possibly matching TRBD1 (5 bases). V shed 0 bases and J shed 6 bases, with 12 bases lying between them. The germline gives CDR1 MNHEY, CDR2 SVGAGI. The CDR3 spans 14 residues. CDR3: CASSYSRLQGEQYF. The DNA for the CDR3 is TGTGCCAGCAGTTACTCCAGACTGCAGGGCGAGCAGTACTTC.

The gene calls are TRBV25-1 and TRBJ1-4; D is perhaps TRBD1 (6 bases). Germline CDR1 reads MGHDK; CDR2 reads SYGVNS. The CDR3 loop spans 14 amino acids. Trimming took off 2 bases at V and 5 bases at J, with 9 bases between the two ends. The CDR3 sequence is CASSEGQYNEKLFF. The CDR3 DNA reads TGTGCCAGCAGTGAAGGACAGTACAATGAAAAACTGTTTTTT.

The CDR3 reads CASSTRTGKDYGYTF. The CDR3 nucleotides are TGTGCCAGTAGTACCCGGACAGGGAAAGACTATGGCTACACCTTC. The chain combines TRBV19 with TRBJ1-2, with TRBD1 identical over 8 bases. The germline V gene has CDR1 LNHDA and CDR2 SQIVND (reference sequence). The V and J ends lost 4 bases and 3 bases, in that order; junction bases with no gene match: 7. The CDR3 has 15 residues.

This chain links TRBV4-1 with TRBJ1-2; D is ambiguous. The CDR3 is 13 amino acids. Germline lookup yields CDR1 MGHRA and CDR2 YSYEKL. The ends were cut back, 7 bases at V and 3 bases at J, with 12 bases in the middle. The CDR3 loop is CASNEGGYYGYTF. The CDR3 DNA sequence: TGCGCCAGCAACGAAGGAGGGTACTATGGCTACACCTTC.

This clone has only one observation. The chain links TRBV3-1 (or the pseudogene TRBV3-2) to TRBJ2-1, with a possible D match to TRBD2 (7 bases). The CDR3 is made up of 18 amino acids. Trimming stripped 2 bases from V and 1 base from J, with 18 bases between. The V gene's germline CDR1 is LGHDT and CDR2 YNNKEL (reference sequence). The CDR3 DNA reads TGTGCCAGCAGCCAACACCAAGGGGGGGGCGGGTCCTACAATGAGCAGTTCTTC. Protein: CASSQHQGGGGSYNEQFF.

The genes are TRBV3-1 (or the pseudogene TRBV3-2) and TRBJ2-3, with 7 bases that match TRBD1. Germline V gene sequence: CDR1 LGHDT, CDR2 YNNKEL (reference sequence). Trimming removed 7 bases from V and 3 bases from J; junction bases left unmatched: 10. CDR3 length: 15 amino acids. The CDR3 is CASTLWTGGTDTQYF. The CDR3 coding sequence is TGTGCCAGCACCCTATGGACAGGAGGAACAGATACGCAGTATTTT.

The chain employs TRBV9 and TRBJ2-7; 8 bases map to TRBD1. Germline lookup yields CDR1 SGDLS and CDR2 YYNGEE. CDR3 length: 12 residues. The ends lost 4 bases at V and 10 bases at J; junction bases unmatched: 7. The CDR3 here is CASSPPGQGQYF. CDR3 coding DNA: TGTGCCAGCAGCCCCCCTGGACAGGGACAGTACTTC.

CDR3 in DNA: TGTGCCTGGAGTGTAAAGAGGCAGGGTCTGCGCACAGATACGCAGTATTTT. Its protein product is CAWSVKRQGLRTDTQYF. The chain employs TRBV30 and TRBJ2-3; a weak D match, TRBD1 (5 bases). The CDR3 sequence is 17 residues long. Looked up from germline, CDR1 is GTSNPN and CDR2 is SVGIG (reference sequence). V was clipped by 0 bases and J by 1 base, with 17 bases between them.